A selection of T cell receptor beta chains follows, all from one sample in a study of Graves' ophthalmopathy and Graves' hyperthyroidism. TCRdb analysed the multiplex PCR reads with MiXCR anew, one entry per CDR3 protein. Of approximately 480,000 distinct CDR3 sequences listed, around an eighth are singletons. Sequenced sample: blood. These receptors all stem from a woman aged 30 to 39 with Graves' ophthalmopathy. The CDR3 runs from the conserved cysteine through the conserved F or W. Each record gives: CDR3 DNA, CDR3 protein, J gene, V gene, D gene, clone size. The D gene is left open where the match is weak. Some rows have no size entry. The others give once, few or many, or a class for an expanded clone.

CDR3 DNA: TGTGCCAGCAGTTTAAGGGGACAGATCCTAGGCTACACCTTC; CDR3 protein: CASSLRGQILGYTF; J gene: TRBJ1-2; V gene: TRBV28; D gene: TRBD1; clone size: many
CDR3 DNA: TGTGCCAGTAGTACTTGGACAGATAACACTGAAGCTTTCTTT; CDR3 protein: CASSTWTDNTEAFF; J gene: TRBJ1-1; V gene: TRBV19; D gene: NA; clone size: NA
CDR3 DNA: TGTGCCAGCTCACTGGACAGGGGGTTCGAGACCCAGTACTTC; CDR3 protein: CASSLDRGFETQYF; J gene: TRBJ2-5; V gene: TRBV18; D gene: TRBD1; clone size: many
CDR3 DNA: TGTGCCTGGAGCGTTGATATCGTTCTCACTGAAGCTTTCTTT; CDR3 protein: CAWSVDIVLTEAFF; J gene: TRBJ1-1; V gene: TRBV30; D gene: NA; clone size: many
CDR3 DNA: TGTGCCACCAGTGATAGACTAGCGGGTTCGCCAGATACGCAGTATTTT; CDR3 protein: CATSDRLAGSPDTQYF; J gene: TRBJ2-3; V gene: TRBV24-1; D gene: TRBD2; clone size: few
CDR3 DNA: TGCAGCGTTGAATCAGACCGGAACATTCAGTACTTC; CDR3 protein: CSVESDRNIQYF; J gene: TRBJ2-4; V gene: TRBV29-1; D gene: NA; clone size: many
CDR3 DNA: TGTGCCAGTACTAAGAATTACGGAGACACTGAAGCTTTCTTT; CDR3 protein: CASTKNYGDTEAFF; J gene: TRBJ1-1; V gene: TRBV19; D gene: NA; clone size: few
CDR3 DNA: TGTGCCGGGAGCCGGGACAACCAAGAGACCCAGTACTTC; CDR3 protein: CAGSRDNQETQYF; J gene: TRBJ2-5; V gene: TRBV2; D gene: NA; clone size: many
CDR3 DNA: TGCAGTGCTAGAGCCAGAGCTACCTACGAGCAGTACTTC; CDR3 protein: CSARARATYEQYF; J gene: TRBJ2-7; V gene: TRBV20-1; D gene: NA; clone size: many
CDR3 DNA: TGTGCCAGCAGCTTAGGGTCCGTCGAGCAGTACTTC; CDR3 protein: CASSLGSVEQYF; J gene: TRBJ2-7; V gene: TRBV11-2; D gene: NA; clone size: many
CDR3 DNA: TGTGCCAGCAGCCCGCACCGCGGGACAGGGGTCACTGAAGCTTTCTTT; CDR3 protein: CASSPHRGTGVTEAFF; J gene: TRBJ1-1; V gene: TRBV4-2; D gene: TRBD1; clone size: few
CDR3 DNA: TGTGCCAGCTCACCGATACAGGGGGTTAGGGAGCCCCAGCATTTT; CDR3 protein: CASSPIQGVREPQHF; J gene: TRBJ1-5; V gene: TRBV18; D gene: TRBD1; clone size: many
CDR3 DNA: TGTGCCAGCAGCTTCAGCCCGGGGGGGGCCTACGAGCAGTACTTC; CDR3 protein: CASSFSPGGAYEQYF; J gene: TRBJ2-7; V gene: TRBV11-2; D gene: TRBD2; clone size: many
CDR3 DNA: TGTGCCAGCAGTTGGCGGGACATACCTAACTATGGCTACACCTTC; CDR3 protein: CASSWRDIPNYGYTF; J gene: TRBJ1-2; V gene: TRBV28; D gene: NA; clone size: many
CDR3 DNA: TGTGCCAGCAGTTCAGGACTAGCGGGAGGGCCTAGAACCGGGGAGCTGTTTTTT; CDR3 protein: CASSSGLAGGPRTGELFF; J gene: TRBJ2-2; V gene: TRBV27; D gene: TRBD2; clone size: many
CDR3 DNA: TGTGCCAGCAGCAAGAGGGGGTACCAAGAGACCCAGTACTTC; CDR3 protein: CASSKRGYQETQYF; J gene: TRBJ2-5; V gene: TRBV5-6; D gene: NA; clone size: many
CDR3 DNA: TGTGCCAGCAGTCTTATTGGGGGCGCGGGCACTGAAGCTTTCTTT; CDR3 protein: CASSLIGGAGTEAFF; J gene: TRBJ1-1; V gene: TRBV6-1; D gene: NA; clone size: many
CDR3 DNA: TGTGCCAGCAGTTTTCAGGGGGCGAAGAGCTACGAGCAGTACTTC; CDR3 protein: CASSFQGAKSYEQYF; J gene: TRBJ2-7; V gene: TRBV12-3/TRBV12-4; D gene: TRBD1; clone size: NA
CDR3 DNA: TGCAGTGCTAGAGATCTCAGTAACTATGGCTACACCTTC; CDR3 protein: CSARDLSNYGYTF; J gene: TRBJ1-2; V gene: TRBV20-1; D gene: NA; clone size: many
CDR3 DNA: TGCGCCAGCAGCTTGGCAGGTACTAGCGGAAACCAAGAGACCCAGTACTTC; CDR3 protein: CASSLAGTSGNQETQYF; J gene: TRBJ2-5; V gene: TRBV5-1; D gene: TRBD2; clone size: many
CDR3 DNA: TGTGCCAGCAGGGCCCCCGCCGGGTTCCGGGAAGTCGATGGCTACACCTTC; CDR3 protein: CASRAPAGFREVDGYTF; J gene: TRBJ1-2; V gene: TRBV11-1; D gene: NA; clone size: many
CDR3 DNA: TGTGCCAGCAGCGTAGGTGCACAGCGTGGCTACACCTTC; CDR3 protein: CASSVGAQRGYTF; J gene: TRBJ1-2; V gene: TRBV9; D gene: NA; clone size: many
CDR3 DNA: TGTGCCAGCAGCCCCTGGACAGCCCTAAGCAATCAGCCCCAGCATTTT; CDR3 protein: CASSPWTALSNQPQHF; J gene: TRBJ1-5; V gene: TRBV6-1; D gene: NA; clone size: many
CDR3 DNA: TGTGCCAACCTCGACGGACAGCCTTCCGACGAGCAGTACTTC; CDR3 protein: CANLDGQPSDEQYF; J gene: TRBJ2-7; V gene: TRBV6-1; D gene: NA; clone size: many
CDR3 DNA: TGTGCCATCAAAACTAGGCGCGACGAGCAGTACTTC; CDR3 protein: CAIKTRRDEQYF; J gene: TRBJ2-7; V gene: TRBV10-3; D gene: NA; clone size: many
CDR3 DNA: TGCAGTGCTAGATCCCTACCGGGCTATAGCAATCAGCCCCAGCATTTT; CDR3 protein: CSARSLPGYSNQPQHF; J gene: TRBJ1-5; V gene: TRBV20-1; D gene: NA; clone size: NA
CDR3 DNA: TGTGCCAGCCTGGGACAGGGGATCTCCAACGAGCAGTACTTC; CDR3 protein: CASLGQGISNEQYF; J gene: TRBJ2-7; V gene: TRBV6-5; D gene: TRBD1; clone size: many
CDR3 DNA: TGCGCCAGCAGCCAAGTACAGGCTAACTATGGCTACACCTTC; CDR3 protein: CASSQVQANYGYTF; J gene: TRBJ1-2; V gene: TRBV4-1; D gene: NA; clone size: many
CDR3 DNA: TGTGCCAGCAGTCTGACTAGCACAGATACGCAGTATTTT; CDR3 protein: CASSLTSTDTQYF; J gene: TRBJ2-3; V gene: TRBV2; D gene: NA; clone size: many
CDR3 DNA: TGTGCCATCAGTCCGCAGGGGGAAATGAACACTGAAGCTTTCTTT; CDR3 protein: CAISPQGEMNTEAFF; J gene: TRBJ1-1; V gene: TRBV10-3; D gene: TRBD1; clone size: many
CDR3 DNA: TGTGCCAGCACAGGGGCGACAGGGTATATGGCGAATGACAATCAGCCCCAGCATTTT; CDR3 protein: CASTGATGYMANDNQPQHF; J gene: TRBJ1-5; V gene: TRBV6-6; D gene: TRBD1; clone size: many
CDR3 DNA: TGTGCCAGCAGCAAACAAGATGAAGCTTTCTTT; CDR3 protein: CASSKQDEAFF; J gene: TRBJ1-1; V gene: TRBV7-9; D gene: NA; clone size: many
CDR3 DNA: TGCAGTGCTAGAGTTGGGGGTTCCTATGGCTACACCTTC; CDR3 protein: CSARVGGSYGYTF; J gene: TRBJ1-2; V gene: TRBV20-1; D gene: NA; clone size: few
CDR3 DNA: TGTGCCAGCAGGGGACAGGGGAGAAGCAATCAGCCCCAGCATTTT; CDR3 protein: CASRGQGRSNQPQHF; J gene: TRBJ1-5; V gene: TRBV6-1; D gene: TRBD1; clone size: many
CDR3 DNA: TGCGCCAGCAGCTGGGGAACAGGGAGGTCTGGCTACACCTTC; CDR3 protein: CASSWGTGRSGYTF; J gene: TRBJ1-2; V gene: TRBV5-1; D gene: NA; clone size: NA
CDR3 DNA: TGCAGTGCTAGCAGGGGTGGCACTGAAGCTTTCTTT; CDR3 protein: CSASRGGTEAFF; J gene: TRBJ1-1; V gene: TRBV20-1; D gene: NA; clone size: many
CDR3 DNA: TGTGCCAGCAGGGAGATACGGTACGAGCAGTACTTC; CDR3 protein: CASREIRYEQYF; J gene: TRBJ2-7; V gene: TRBV28; D gene: NA; clone size: NA
CDR3 DNA: TGTGCCAGCAGTTCAACGGACAGCTCCTACGAGCAGTACTTC; CDR3 protein: CASSSTDSSYEQYF; J gene: TRBJ2-7; V gene: TRBV28; D gene: NA; clone size: many
CDR3 DNA: TGTGCCAGCAGTCTCGGGGCGGTGGGAGTCACTGAAGCTTTCTTT; CDR3 protein: CASSLGAVGVTEAFF; J gene: TRBJ1-1; V gene: TRBV27; D gene: NA; clone size: many
CDR3 DNA: TGCAGCGTCGCAGGGGACACTGAAGCTTTCTTT; CDR3 protein: CSVAGDTEAFF; J gene: TRBJ1-1; V gene: TRBV29-1; D gene: NA; clone size: many
CDR3 DNA: TGTGCCAGCATTTATGAGGGCTCCGGGGCCAACGTCCTGACTTTC; CDR3 protein: CASIYEGSGANVLTF; J gene: TRBJ2-6; V gene: TRBV2; D gene: NA; clone size: many
CDR3 DNA: TGTGCCAGCAGCTTAACCGGTAGCGGGGGAGTCGGGGAGCTGTTTTTT; CDR3 protein: CASSLTGSGGVGELFF; J gene: TRBJ2-2; V gene: TRBV7-3; D gene: TRBD2; clone size: few
CDR3 DNA: TGTGCCAGCAGGGGACAGGGACAAGGGTCAGGGCATCAAACCTCCTACGAGCAGTACTTC; CDR3 protein: CASRGQGQGSGHQTSYEQYF; J gene: TRBJ2-7; V gene: TRBV6-6; D gene: TRBD1; clone size: many
CDR3 DNA: TGTGCCAGCAATCTTCTAACAGGGTACGAGCAGTACTTC; CDR3 protein: CASNLLTGYEQYF; J gene: TRBJ2-7; V gene: TRBV2; D gene: NA; clone size: few
CDR3 DNA: TGCGCCAGCAGCAAGGGACTAGCCTGGGAGACCCAGTACTTC; CDR3 protein: CASSKGLAWETQYF; J gene: TRBJ2-5; V gene: TRBV5-1; D gene: TRBD2; clone size: few
CDR3 DNA: TGTGCCAGCAGTTTAAGCTCTCCGCGGCAGCCCCAGCATTTT; CDR3 protein: CASSLSSPRQPQHF; J gene: TRBJ1-5; V gene: TRBV28; D gene: NA; clone size: many
CDR3 DNA: TGCGCCAGCAGCCAGGGCCAGGGGGGCCACGAGCAGTACTTC; CDR3 protein: CASSQGQGGHEQYF; J gene: TRBJ2-7; V gene: TRBV4-1; D gene: NA; clone size: few
CDR3 DNA: TGTGCCAGCAGTTACCGCGGGACGTATATAGCCCCTTATAGCAATCAGCCCCAGCATTTT; CDR3 protein: CASSYRGTYIAPYSNQPQHF; J gene: TRBJ1-5; V gene: TRBV6-2/TRBV6-3; D gene: NA; clone size: NA
CDR3 DNA: TGCGCCAGCAGCTTAGGAGGGACCGCACCCTACGAGCAGTACTTC; CDR3 protein: CASSLGGTAPYEQYF; J gene: TRBJ2-7; V gene: TRBV5-1; D gene: NA; clone size: many
CDR3 DNA: TGTGCCAGCAGTCCACAGGTTGTCACTGAAGCTTTCTTT; CDR3 protein: CASSPQVVTEAFF; J gene: TRBJ1-1; V gene: TRBV6-5; D gene: NA; clone size: many
CDR3 DNA: TGCAGTGCTCTCGGCCAGCTGGTGGGGGACGAGCAGTACTTC; CDR3 protein: CSALGQLVGDEQYF; J gene: TRBJ2-7; V gene: TRBV20-1; D gene: NA; clone size: many
CDR3 DNA: TGCGCCAGCAGCCAAGACCCCCCGACAGGGGCAAACCACGAGCAGTACTTC; CDR3 protein: CASSQDPPTGANHEQYF; J gene: TRBJ2-7; V gene: TRBV4-1; D gene: TRBD1; clone size: NA
CDR3 DNA: TGTGCCAGCAGCTTAGGACAGGGAGGAGAGACCCAGTACTTC; CDR3 protein: CASSLGQGGETQYF; J gene: TRBJ2-5; V gene: TRBV12-3/TRBV12-4; D gene: TRBD1; clone size: many
CDR3 DNA: TGTGCCAGCAGCCGGGGCGGCAGGAACACTGAAGCTTTCTTT; CDR3 protein: CASSRGGRNTEAFF; J gene: TRBJ1-1; V gene: TRBV6-5; D gene: NA; clone size: many
CDR3 DNA: TGTGCCTCCCTCGGGGGTCGAGGCACTGAAGCTTTCTTT; CDR3 protein: CASLGGRGTEAFF; J gene: TRBJ1-1; V gene: TRBV30; D gene: NA; clone size: many
CDR3 DNA: TGTGCCAGCAGCGTAGATCTGTTTGGCCCGCAGTATTTT; CDR3 protein: CASSVDLFGPQYF; J gene: TRBJ2-3; V gene: TRBV9; D gene: NA; clone size: many
CDR3 DNA: TGTGCCAGCAGTTTCGGGGGGCAGCAAAATCAGCCCCAGCATTTT; CDR3 protein: CASSFGGQQNQPQHF; J gene: TRBJ1-5; V gene: TRBV28; D gene: NA; clone size: many
CDR3 DNA: TGTGCCAGCAGGGCTCAGGGGGGTAAGACTGAAGCTTTCTTT; CDR3 protein: CASRAQGGKTEAFF; J gene: TRBJ1-1; V gene: TRBV6-1; D gene: TRBD1; clone size: many
CDR3 DNA: TGTGCCAGCAGCCCTAGGGACGGGGTGAACACTGAAGCTTTCTTT; CDR3 protein: CASSPRDGVNTEAFF; J gene: TRBJ1-1; V gene: TRBV4-2; D gene: NA; clone size: few
CDR3 DNA: TGCAGTGCTAGGGAACAGAGACGTAATTCACCCCTCCACTTT; CDR3 protein: CSAREQRRNSPLHF; J gene: TRBJ1-6; V gene: TRBV20-1; D gene: NA; clone size: many